This T cell receptor (beta chain) was documented in a study of prognosis after radiotherapy for stage I lung cancer. Study in general: Among roughly 7 patients the tumors were squamous cell carcinoma, and among 11 to 12 they were adenocarcinoma. Study-wide results and limits: Before stereotactic body radiation therapy the median unique TCR clone count was some 10,000, and afterwards it fell to several thousand.

Using two-round multiplex PCR, the authors amplified TCR beta CDR3 from genomic DNA. Primers specific to each TRBV and TRBJ gene drove first-round PCR. The authors ran second-round PCR with universal primers. In TCRdb, the multiplex PCR reads were re-called with MiXCR into one record per CDR3 protein. The sample has over 45,000 distinct CDR3 sequences, approximately 26% seen once; the top ten hold roughly 7.5%. V shed 1 base, J shed 2 bases, and the junction held 9 bases outside the gene matches. The CDR3 contains 17 residues. Germline assignment: CDR1 LGHNA and CDR2 YNFKEQ. This clonotype was detected ten times or more. The antigen remains undetermined.

This TCR was recovered from a donor of 50 years or more with non-small cell lung cancer. This specimen was PBMCs, taken before or after stereotactic body radiation therapy (not recorded which). V usage is TRBV4-2 and J usage is TRBJ2-7; 9 bases align to TRBD2. As DNA, the CDR3 is TGTGCCAGCAGCCAAGTAGACGCGGGGGGGCCAACCTACGAGCAGTACTTC. Translated: CASSQVDAGGPTYEQYF.